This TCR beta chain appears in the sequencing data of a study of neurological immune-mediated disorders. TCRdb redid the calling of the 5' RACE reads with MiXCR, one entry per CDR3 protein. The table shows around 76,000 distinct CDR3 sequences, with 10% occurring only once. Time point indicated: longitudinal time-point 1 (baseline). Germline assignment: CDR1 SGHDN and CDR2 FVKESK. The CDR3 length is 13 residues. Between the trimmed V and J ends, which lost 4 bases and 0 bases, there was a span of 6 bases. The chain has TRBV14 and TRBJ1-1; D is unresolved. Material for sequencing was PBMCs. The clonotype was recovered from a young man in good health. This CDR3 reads CASSREMNTEAFF. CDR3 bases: TGTGCCAGCAGCCGAGAAATGAACACTGAAGCTTTCTTT.